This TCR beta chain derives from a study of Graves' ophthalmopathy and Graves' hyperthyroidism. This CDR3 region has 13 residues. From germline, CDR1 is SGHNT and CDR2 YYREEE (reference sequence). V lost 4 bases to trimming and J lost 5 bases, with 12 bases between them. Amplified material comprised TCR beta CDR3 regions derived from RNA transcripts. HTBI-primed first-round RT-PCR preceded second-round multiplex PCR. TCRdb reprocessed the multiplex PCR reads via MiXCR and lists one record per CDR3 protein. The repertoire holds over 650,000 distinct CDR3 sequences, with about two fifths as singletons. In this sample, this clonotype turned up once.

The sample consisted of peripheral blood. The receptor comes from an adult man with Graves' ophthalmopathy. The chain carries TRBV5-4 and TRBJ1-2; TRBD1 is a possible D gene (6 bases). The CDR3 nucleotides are TGTGCCAGCAGCCCGGGACATACTTATGGCTACACCTTC. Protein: CASSPGHTYGYTF. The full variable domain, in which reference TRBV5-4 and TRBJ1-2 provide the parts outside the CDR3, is ETGVTQSPTHLIKTRGQQVTLRCSSQSGHNTVSWYQQALGQGPQFIFQYYREEENGRGNFPPRFSGLQFPNYSSELNVNALELDDSALYLCASSPGHTYGYTFGSGTRLTVV.